This T cell receptor beta chain emerged from a study of regulatory T cells in long-lasting Graves disease. Trimming shortened V by 7 bases and J by 4 bases, and 13 bases separated the two germline ends. The germline V gene has CDR1 MDHEN and CDR2 SYDVKM. The CDR3 contains 14 residues. Regarding time point: newly diagnosed GD, antithyroid drugs for less than 3 months. RNA isolated from PBMCs was used to make the TCR library. An endocrinology department in Xi'an, China, recruited the patients. In building TCR beta libraries, iRepertoire HTBI primers were used together with Arm-PCR of CDR3 regions. TCRdb ran MiXCR on the multiplex PCR reads and lists one entry per CDR3 protein. The data hold hundreds of thousands of distinct CDR3 sequences, with approximately 15% observed a single time. This clonotype was seen ten or more times. The same data also went into a second study, on T cells in Graves' hyperthyroidism and ophthalmopathy.

The material was peripheral blood mononuclear cells (PBMCs), obtained at new diagnosis, from a patient treated with antithyroid drugs. V usage is TRBV28 and J usage is TRBJ1-4, with D unclear. This receptor was obtained from a man aged 40-49 years with Graves disease. The CDR3 DNA reads as TGTGCCAGCAAACCCGGACGGCATAATGAAAAACTGTTTTTT. As protein: CASKPGRHNEKLFF.